These 24 T cell receptor beta chains came from one sample sequenced in a study of blood T cell repertoires in COVID-19. Here immunoSEQ multiplex PCR was the method, and the copy in TCRdb shows in-frame clones only, minus some. The profile shows roughly 86,000 clones, roughly 86% of them singletons. The sample taken for sequencing was peripheral blood. Receptors originate from a human donor in a cohort sampled during active COVID-19.

The V call is TRBV9, the J call TRBJ1-2; weak D call: TRBD1 (6 bases). The ends were cut back, 3 bases at V and 4 bases at J, with 13 bases in the middle. The CDR3 extends over 14 amino acids. The germline CDR1 and CDR2 sequences are SGDLS and YYNGEE. The CDR3 region is CASSETGVGYGYTF. In nucleotides, the CDR3 is TGTGCCAGCAGCGAGACAGGTGTCGGCTATGGCTACACCTTC.

V is TRBV18 and J is TRBJ2-5; TRBD2 matches 11 bases. The length of the CDR3 is 16 residues. Per germline, CDR1 KGHSH and CDR2 LQKENI. The ends lost 1 base at V and 2 bases at J; junction bases unmatched: 3. The DNA of the CDR3 is TGTGCCAGCTCACCACGTCTAGCGGGGGGACAAGAGACCCAGTACTTC. Translated, it gives CASSPRLAGGQETQYF.

The rearrangement uses TRBV6-2 or TRBV6-3 and TRBJ1-2; D call uncertain. The germline V gene encodes CDR1 MNHEY and CDR2 SVGEGT. The V end lost 6 bases, the J end lost 5 bases, and 13 bases lay between the germline ends. The length of the CDR3 is 13 residues. CDR3: CASSLSRGYGYTF. The CDR3 region has the DNA TGTGCCAGCAGCCTTTCCCGGGGTTATGGCTACACCTTC.

The rearrangement uses TRBV7-6 and TRBJ2-1, with 7 bases matching TRBD2. V lost 6 bases and J lost 1; bases outside the gene matches: 12. Per the germline V gene, CDR1 is SGHVS and CDR2 is FNYEAQ. The CDR3 runs to 17 residues. CDR3 DNA: TGTGCCAGCAGGCTCCTGGGGGGGACTGGGTCCTACAATGAGCAGTTCTTC. Residues: CASRLLGGTGSYNEQFF.

Only one count was recorded for this clone. This chain uses TRBV12-3 or TRBV12-4 with TRBJ2-1; 10 nucleotides match TRBD1. The CDR3 consists of 13 residues. The V and J ends lost 4 bases and 7 bases, in that order; junction bases with no gene match: 1. The CDR3 sequence: CASSWDRGNEQFF. The CDR3 DNA sequence: TGTGCCAGCAGTTGGGACAGGGGTAATGAGCAGTTCTTC.

J is TRBJ1-2 and V is TRBV15; 9 nucleotides agree with TRBD1. CDR1 and CDR2 from the germline V gene are LNHNV and YYDKDF (reference sequence). With 0 bases clipped from V and 5 bases from J, the junction kept 1 base outside the gene matches. The CDR3 is 14 amino acids. The CDR3 spells CATSREGQGYGYTF. In nucleotides, the CDR3 is TGTGCCACCAGCAGAGAGGGACAGGGTTATGGCTACACCTTC. Full variable domain (remainder filled in from reference TRBV15 and TRBJ1-2): DAMVIQNPRYQVTQFGKPVTLSCSQTLNHNVMYWYQQKSSQAPKLLFHYYDKDFNNEADTPDNFQSRRPNTSFCFLDIRSPGLGDTAMYLCATSREGQGYGYTFGSGTRLTVV.

The genes are TRBV4-1 and TRBJ2-7; a possible D gene is TRBD2 (6 bases). Germline values: CDR1 MGHRA, CDR2 YSYEKL. The CDR3 consists of 18 residues. The V and J ends lost 2 bases and 4 bases respectively, with 24 bases between them. The CDR3 nucleotides read TGCGCCAGCAGCCAAAGGGTCCCGGAATCGACCGGGGGATACGAGCAGTACTTC. Its translation is CASSQRVPESTGGYEQYF.

V is TRBV12-5 and J is TRBJ2-7, with TRBD1 matching over 8 bases. Losses at the gene ends were 6 bases for V and 5 bases for J; bases not matched to a gene: 6. Germline CDR1 LGHNT, CDR2 FRNRAP. This CDR3 contains 13 residues. As DNA, the CDR3 is TGTGCTAGTGGATTCAGGGGGCTCGACGAGCAGTACTTC. Its translation: CASGFRGLDEQYF.

The chain joins TRBV4-2 to TRBJ1-5; D not resolved. The V gene's germline CDR1 is LGHNA and CDR2 YNFKEQ. CDR3 size: 16 residues. V was clipped by 0 bases and J by 4 bases, with 13 bases between them. DNA of the CDR3: TGTGCCAGCAGCCAAGAGTGGGCGAATACTAATCAGCCCCAGCATTTT. It codes for CASSQEWANTNQPQHF.

J is TRBJ1-6 and V is TRBV10-1; D is possibly TRBD1 (5 bases). Germline V gives CDR1 WNHNN, CDR2 SYGVQD (reference sequence). Deletions cut 7 bases from V and 7 bases from J, with 11 bases between. The CDR3 runs to 13 residues. The CDR3 DNA sequence: TGCGCCAGCAAGGGGCAGGAAAATTCACCCCTCCACTTT. Translating gives CASKGQENSPLHF.

The gene calls are TRBV5-1 and TRBJ2-3; 8 positions agree with TRBD2. Germline CDR1 is SGHRS and CDR2 is YFSETQ. Losses at the gene ends were 0 bases for V and 2 bases for J; bases not matched to a gene: 8. CDR3 length equals 17 residues. The DNA for the CDR3 is TGCGCCAGCAGCTTGGCCTTGGTAGCGGGGCCCACAGATACGCAGTATTTT. It codes for CASSLALVAGPTDTQYF.

V is TRBV19 and J is TRBJ2-7, with D perhaps matching TRBD2 (6 bases). The CDR3 runs to 13 residues. Germline values: CDR1 LNHDA, CDR2 SQIVND (reference sequence). V was pared by 4 bases and J by 6 bases, with 13 bases between. The CDR3 DNA sequence: TGTGCCAGTAGTACTGGTGCGGGGTTCGAGCAGTACTTC. Translation: CASSTGAGFEQYF.

This clone has a handful of counts. This chain uses TRBV6-5 with TRBJ1-3; D ambiguous. Trimming pared 2 bases from V and 0 bases from J, leaving 8 bases between. This CDR3 is built from 15 residues. The germline gives CDR1 MNHEY, CDR2 SVGAGI. The CDR3 loop is CASSYGPFSGNTIYF. CDR3 sequence (DNA): TGTGCCAGCAGTTACGGGCCGTTCTCTGGAAACACCATATATTTT.

The chain uses TRBV4-2 and TRBJ2-1, with D possibly being TRBD1 (6 bases). V lost 7 bases to trimming and J lost 6 bases, with 19 bases between them. The CDR3 runs to 15 residues. Germline V gives CDR1 LGHNA, CDR2 YNFKEQ. In nucleotides, the CDR3 is TGTGCCAGCAACCGGGACAACCTTCTGGGCAATGAGCAGTTCTTC. Encoded protein: CASNRDNLLGNEQFF.

This chain connects TRBV3-1 (or the pseudogene TRBV3-2) to TRBJ1-3, with D hard to call. There are 15 residues in the CDR3. The germline V gene has CDR1 LGHDT and CDR2 YNNKEL (reference sequence). V was trimmed by 0 bases and J by 5 bases, leaving 11 bases between them. The CDR3 nucleotides read TGTGCCAGCAGCCAAGAGAGGGCGGGTCGAAACACCATATATTTT. As protein: CASSQERAGRNTIYF.

The DNA for the CDR3 is TGTGCCATCAGTGATTCGGGATGGGCCCAGCATTTT. Amino acids: CAISDSGWAQHF. The V and J genes are TRBV10-3 and TRBJ1-5, with unresolved D. Germline values: CDR1 ENHRY, CDR2 SYGVKD. CDR3 length: 12 residues. V lost 3 bases, J lost 11 bases, and 11 bases lay in between.

This chain links TRBV4-2 with TRBJ2-3; 8 positions match TRBD2. The germline V gene has CDR1 LGHNA and CDR2 YNFKEQ. This CDR3 comprises 16 residues. The V and J ends lost 1 base and 3 bases, in that order; junction bases with no gene match: 6. The CDR3 DNA is TGTGCCAGCAGCCAAGTATCGGGGGGGGCGACAGATACGCAGTATTTT. Its protein is CASSQVSGGATDTQYF.

The J gene is TRBJ1-1, the V gene TRBV5-1; D is unclear. Germline V CDR1 and CDR2: SGHRS, YFSETQ. With 4 bases removed from V and 1 base from J, the gap between germline ends came to 11 bases. The CDR3 has 14 residues. This chain's CDR3 is CASSPYLKNTEAFF. The CDR3 coding sequence is TGCGCCAGCAGCCCCTATCTGAAGAACACTGAAGCTTTCTTT.

The V call is TRBV5-1, the J call TRBJ1-6; TRBD1 agrees at 7 bases. This CDR3 region has 14 residues. V shed 3 bases, J shed 8 bases, and the junction held 5 bases outside the gene matches. The germline V gene has CDR1 SGHRS and CDR2 YFSETQ. The CDR3 spells CASSWDRRDSPLHF. The CDR3 DNA sequence: TGCGCCAGCAGCTGGGACAGAAGGGATTCACCCCTCCACTTT.

The chain links TRBV7-9 to TRBJ1-3, with 7 bases fitting TRBD1. Germline V gene lookup returns CDR1 SEHNR and CDR2 FQNEAQ (reference sequence). The junction had 4 bases not matched to a gene; V was cut back by 5 bases and J by 0 bases. CDR3 length: 15 residues. In DNA form, the CDR3 reads TGTGCCAGCAGCACAGGGGACCTCTCTGGAAACACCATATATTTT. Encoded protein: CASSTGDLSGNTIYF.

The chain combines TRBV7-2 with TRBJ2-3, with D perhaps matching TRBD2 (7 bases). Germline V gene lookup returns CDR1 SGHTA and CDR2 FQGNSA. Trimming removed 4 bases from V and 6 bases from J, with 20 bases in between. This CDR3 has 16 amino acids. This CDR3 reads CASSSHAGASLDTQYF. The CDR3, as DNA: TGTGCCAGCAGCTCCCACGCGGGGGCCTCCTTGGATACGCAGTATTTT.

This clone came up a few times. The CDR3 nucleotides are TGTGCCAGCAGCCAAGCTGGGGCCACTGAAGCTTTCTTT. It specifies CASSQAGATEAFF. The chain recombines TRBV3-1 (or the pseudogene TRBV3-2) with TRBJ1-1; TRBD1 might be the D (5 bases). CDR3 length: 13 residues. The germline V and J ends were trimmed by 1 base and 4 bases, with 7 bases remaining between them. Germline-derived CDR1 and CDR2 are LGHDT and YNNKEL (reference sequence).

Only one count was recorded for this clone. V is TRBV19 and J is TRBJ2-7; maybe TRBD2 (7 bases). The V gene's germline CDR1 is LNHDA and CDR2 SQIVND (reference sequence). This CDR3 comprises 14 residues. The V and J ends lost 8 bases and 1 base respectively, with 15 bases between them. The CDR3 is CASQDRLASYEQYF. The CDR3 DNA is TGTGCCAGTCAGGACAGACTAGCATCCTACGAGCAGTACTTC.

Turning to this clone: One end of the junction is discordant with germline, which a read error may explain. V usage is TRBV19 and J usage is TRBJ2-2; weak D call: TRBD2 (5 bases). The CDR3 consists of 14 residues. CDR1 is LNHDA and CDR2 is SQIVND in the germline V gene (reference sequence). The CDR3 coding sequence is TGTGCCAGTAGTATAGCAAGGACCACCGGGGAGCTGTCTTTT. It encodes CASSIARTTGELSF.